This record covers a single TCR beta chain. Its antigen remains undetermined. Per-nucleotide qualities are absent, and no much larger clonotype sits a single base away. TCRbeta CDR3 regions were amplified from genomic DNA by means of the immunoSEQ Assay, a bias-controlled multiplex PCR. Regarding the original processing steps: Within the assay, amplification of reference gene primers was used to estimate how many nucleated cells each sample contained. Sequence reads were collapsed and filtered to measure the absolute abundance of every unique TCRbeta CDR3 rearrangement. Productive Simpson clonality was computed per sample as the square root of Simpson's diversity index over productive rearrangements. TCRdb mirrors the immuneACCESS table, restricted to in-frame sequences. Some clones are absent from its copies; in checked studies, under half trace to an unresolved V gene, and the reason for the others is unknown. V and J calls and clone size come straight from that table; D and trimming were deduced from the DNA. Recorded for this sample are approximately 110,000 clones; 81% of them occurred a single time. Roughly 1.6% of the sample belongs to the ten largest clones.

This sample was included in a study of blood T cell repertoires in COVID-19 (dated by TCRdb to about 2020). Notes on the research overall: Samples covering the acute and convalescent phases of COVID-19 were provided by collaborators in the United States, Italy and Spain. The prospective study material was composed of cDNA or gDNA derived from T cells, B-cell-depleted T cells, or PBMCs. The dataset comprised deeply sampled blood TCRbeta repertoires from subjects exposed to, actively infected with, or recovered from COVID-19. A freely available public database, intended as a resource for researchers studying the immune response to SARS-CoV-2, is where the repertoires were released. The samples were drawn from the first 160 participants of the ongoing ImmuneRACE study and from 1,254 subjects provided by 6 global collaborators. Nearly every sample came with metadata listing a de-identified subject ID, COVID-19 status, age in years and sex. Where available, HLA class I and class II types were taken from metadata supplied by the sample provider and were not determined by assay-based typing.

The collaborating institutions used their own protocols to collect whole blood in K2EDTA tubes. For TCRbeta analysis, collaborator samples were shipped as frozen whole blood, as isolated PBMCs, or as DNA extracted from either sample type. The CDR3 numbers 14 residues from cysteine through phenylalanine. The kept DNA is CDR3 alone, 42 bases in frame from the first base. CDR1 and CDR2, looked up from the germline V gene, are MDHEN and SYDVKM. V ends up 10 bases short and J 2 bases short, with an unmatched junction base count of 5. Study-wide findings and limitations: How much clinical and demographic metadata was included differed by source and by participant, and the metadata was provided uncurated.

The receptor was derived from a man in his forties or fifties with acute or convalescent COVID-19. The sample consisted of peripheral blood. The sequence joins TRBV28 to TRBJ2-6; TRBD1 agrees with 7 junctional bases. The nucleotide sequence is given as TGTGCCACCGGAACAGGGGCTGGGGCCAACGTCCTGACTTTC. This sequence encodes CATGTGAGANVLTF.